Here is one TCR beta chain with its context. This sample is part of a study of blood T cell repertoires in COVID-19. At the level of the study: PBMCs, B-cell-depleted T cells, or T cells provided the cDNA or gDNA that made up the material.

Authors' data handling: Scientists estimated how many nucleated cells there were by amplifying reference gene primers. Sequencing was performed with immunoSEQ multiplex PCR; in TCRdb, only in-frame clones are kept and a portion is missing. V and J calls and clone size are given by that table; D and trimming were obtained from the DNA. The sample contains fewer than 250,000 clones, approximately 91% of which appear only once. The trim removed 4 bases at V and 6 bases at J, leaving 8 bases unmatched. This CDR3 comprises 15 residues. Germline CDR1 and CDR2: MRHNA and SNTAGT. The source is a man aged 55 to 70 who had recovered from COVID-19. The V call is TRBV6-4, the J call TRBJ2-1; 8 bases line up with TRBD2. The sample comprised peripheral blood. The CDR3 DNA follows: TGTGCCAGCAGTGGCCAAGCGGGGGCCCCCAATGAGCAGTTCTTC. Translating gives CASSGQAGAPNEQFF.